This T cell receptor (beta chain) derives from a study of metastatic and nonmetastatic thyroid tumors. About the study: From malignant and benign thyroid patients, repertoires in blood and in tumor or nodule tissue were compared.

Study-level results: Reportedly, malignant thyroid tumors had significantly higher TCR beta diversity than benign nodules, in blood and tumor.

Nobody among the patients had been given any treatment before thyroid surgery. In the source study's methods: Researchers built a distant-metastasis classifier for papillary thyroid cancer that drew on CDR3 differences across clinicopathological groups. TCRdb re-called clones from the PCR reads using MiXCR. TCRdb's processing, not the authors' own work, is the source of the V and J calls. The sample contains several thousand clones, 25% to 35% of which appear only once. As regards this clone: What it binds is unknown.

The ends lost 3 bases at V and 4 bases at J; junction bases unmatched: 2. Per germline, CDR1 GTSNPN and CDR2 SVGIG (reference sequence). This CDR3 contains 13 residues. The receptor was derived from a female donor with papillary thyroid cancer or a benign thyroid nodule (not recorded which). Some clones in this sample may be carry-over from other donors' samples. V usage is TRBV30 and J usage is TRBJ1-2, with 10 positions matching TRBD1. Sequencing was performed on tumor tissue. The CDR3 coding sequence is TGTGCCTGGAGGGGACAGGGGAGCTATGGCTACACCTTC. It specifies CAWRGQGSYGYTF.